Detailed here is one TCR beta chain. CDR3 length: 14 amino acids. V was pared by 0 bases and J by 4 bases, with 2 bases of the junction left unmatched. Germline V CDR1 and CDR2: SEHNR, FQNEAQ (reference sequence). This sample is drawn from a study of control samples from healthy donors and cancer patients. Assay used: immunoSEQ multiplex PCR; TCRdb lists only in-frame clones, some missing. The sample holds approximately 150,000 clones, just over 95% seen once. The rearrangement uses TRBV7-9 and TRBJ1-1, with 7 bases matching TRBD1. This receptor was taken from a woman aged 25-40 years in good health. Sequencing was carried out using blood. This chain's CDR3 is CASSLAQGSTEAFF. The CDR3, as DNA: TGTGCCAGCAGCTTAGCACAGGGGAGCACTGAAGCTTTCTTT.